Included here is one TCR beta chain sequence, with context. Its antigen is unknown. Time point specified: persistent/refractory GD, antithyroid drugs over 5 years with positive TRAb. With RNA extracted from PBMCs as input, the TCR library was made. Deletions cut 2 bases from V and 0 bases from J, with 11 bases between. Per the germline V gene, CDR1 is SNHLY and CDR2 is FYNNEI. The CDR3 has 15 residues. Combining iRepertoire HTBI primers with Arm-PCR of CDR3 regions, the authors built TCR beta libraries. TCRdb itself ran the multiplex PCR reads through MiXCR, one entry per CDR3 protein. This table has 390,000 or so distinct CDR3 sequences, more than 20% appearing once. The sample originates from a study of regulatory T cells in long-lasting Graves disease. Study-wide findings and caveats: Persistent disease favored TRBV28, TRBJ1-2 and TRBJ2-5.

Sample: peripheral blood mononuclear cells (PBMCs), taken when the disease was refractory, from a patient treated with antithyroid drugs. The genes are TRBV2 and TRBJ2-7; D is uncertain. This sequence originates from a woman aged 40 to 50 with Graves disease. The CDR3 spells CASSEQIYSSYEQYF. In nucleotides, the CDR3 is TGTGCCAGCAGTGAACAGATTTATAGCTCCTACGAGCAGTACTTC.